The 15 T cell receptor beta chains listed next were all sequenced from one sample in a study of beta chain features in type 1 diabetes. Expressed TCRB transcripts were sequenced because the isolated RNA had all been reverse transcribed beforehand. Using immunoSEQ multiplex PCR, the repertoire was profiled, and TCRdb retains in-frame clones only, with some absent. Here the sample spans almost 350,000 clones, 7.5% to 9% being singletons. Sequencing was done on a sample of central memory CD4+ T cells from blood. The receptors come from a young woman in good health.

The chain carries TRBV4-1 and TRBJ2-1; TRBD1 matches at 7 bases. J gave up 4 bases and V 2 bases, and 2 bases lay outside the gene matches. The CDR3 loop spans 14 amino acids. CDR1 MGHRA and CDR2 YSYEKL come from the germline V gene. CDR3 nucleotides: TGCGCCAGCAGCCAACAACAGGGGTACAATGAGCAGTTCTTC. It encodes CASSQQQGYNEQFF.

The V call is TRBV7-2, the J call TRBJ2-2, with TRBD1 matching 7 bases. Trimming cost V 5 bases and J 0 bases; bases outside gene matches: 9. This CDR3 has 17 amino acids. Germline values: CDR1 SGHTA, CDR2 FQGNSA. The CDR3 reads CASSEGAVLANTGELFF. CDR3 bases: TGTGCCAGCAGCGAGGGGGCTGTTCTCGCGAACACCGGGGAGCTGTTTTTT.

The chain employs TRBV19 and TRBJ2-1; D uncertain. Germline V gives CDR1 LNHDA, CDR2 SQIVND (reference sequence). With 3 bases removed from V and 5 bases from J, the gap between germline ends came to 14 bases. This CDR3 has 15 residues. CDR3: CASSIMATANNEQFF. As DNA, the CDR3 is TGTGCCAGTAGTATCATGGCTACGGCAAACAATGAGCAGTTCTTC.

This clone was seen a handful of times. V usage is TRBV9 and J usage is TRBJ1-2, with D uncertain. This CDR3 is 11 amino acids long. CDR1 SGDLS and CDR2 YYNGEE come from the germline V gene. The V end lost 4 bases, the J end lost 8 bases, and 9 bases lay between the germline ends. The CDR3 nucleotides are TGTGCCAGCAGCCACTCTGGGGGCTACACCTTC. Its protein is CASSHSGGYTF.

This clone occurred a few times. The V and J genes are TRBV7-2 and TRBJ1-5, with D unclear. Trimming stripped 4 bases from V and 1 base from J, with 8 bases between. The germline CDR1 and CDR2 sequences are SGHTA and FQGNSA. There are 14 residues in the CDR3. CDR3 in DNA: TGTGCCAGCAGCTGGATGGAGAGCAATCAGCCCCAGCATTTT. It yields the protein CASSWMESNQPQHF.

The chain carries TRBV5-4 and TRBJ2-5, with D possibly TRBD2 on 5 matching bases. Trimming cost V 2 bases and J 2 bases, with 13 bases left between them. Germline V gives CDR1 SGHNT, CDR2 YYREEE (reference sequence). The CDR3 has 15 amino acids. For the CDR3, the DNA is TGTGCCAGCAGCTTTAAATTCTCGGGACAAGAGACCCAGTACTTC. Amino acid sequence: CASSFKFSGQETQYF. Full variable domain (outside the CDR3, taken from reference TRBV5-4 and TRBJ2-5): ETGVTQSPTHLIKTRGQQVTLRCSSQSGHNTVSWYQQALGQGPQFIFQYYREEENGRGNFPPRFSGLQFPNYSSELNVNALELDDSALYLCASSFKFSGQETQYFGPGTRLLVL.

In this sample, this clone turned up a few times. The chain has TRBV4-2 and TRBJ2-5; TRBD1 might be the D (5 bases). Germline-derived CDR1 and CDR2 are LGHNA and YNFKEQ. The ends were cut back, 2 bases at V and 1 base at J, with 8 bases in the middle. This CDR3 is built from 14 residues. CDR3 residues: CASSQTGTQETQYF. The DNA for the CDR3 is TGTGCCAGCAGCCAAACAGGAACCCAAGAGACCCAGTACTTC.

The chain combines TRBV7-2 with TRBJ2-2, with 10 bases matching TRBD2. The CDR3 totals 18 residues. Germline loops: CDR1 SGHTA, CDR2 FQGNSA. V shed 3 bases and J 5 bases; nucleotides not matched to a gene: 12. The CDR3 DNA reads as TGTGCCAGCAGCTTCTTGTTTTCTAGCGGGAGTTATACCGGGGAGCTGTTTTTT. Its translation: CASSFLFSSGSYTGELFF.

The chain joins TRBV25-1 to TRBJ2-1; D is ambiguous. The V and J ends lost 4 bases and 2 bases respectively, with 15 bases between them. The CDR3 spans 16 residues. The germline V gene has CDR1 MGHDK and CDR2 SYGVNS. CDR3 DNA sequence: TGTGCCAGCAGTGGAAGGTCCGTCGATGCCTACAATGAGCAGTTCTTC. This gives the protein CASSGRSVDAYNEQFF.

This sequence joins TRBV7-9 and TRBJ1-1, with D perhaps matching TRBD1 (5 bases). V lost 5 bases and J lost 6, with 13 bases in between. Germline V gene lookup returns CDR1 SEHNR and CDR2 FQNEAQ (reference sequence). The CDR3 covers 13 residues. CDR3 protein: CASSRGTAAEAFF. CDR3 bases: TGTGCCAGCAGCCGCGGGACGGCGGCTGAAGCTTTCTTT.

The V and J genes are TRBV6-5 and TRBJ1-2; D call uncertain. This CDR3 has 13 amino acids. V gave up 5 bases and J gave up 6 bases, with 13 bases separating them. From germline, CDR1 is MNHEY and CDR2 SVGAGI. CDR3 loop: CASSNPWMDGYTF. In DNA form, the CDR3 reads TGTGCCAGCAGTAACCCCTGGATGGATGGCTACACCTTC.

The sample holds a few counts of this clone. V is TRBV7-3 and J is TRBJ2-3, with 8 bases aligning to TRBD2. CDR1 and CDR2 from the germline V gene are SGHTA and FQGTGA. The trim removed 11 bases at V and 1 base at J, leaving 2 bases unmatched. The CDR3 covers 12 residues. The CDR3 sequence is CAATSGTDTQYF. In nucleotides, the CDR3 is TGTGCCGCGACTAGCGGCACAGATACGCAGTATTTT.

This clone was observed many times. The gene calls are TRBV7-9 and TRBJ2-5, with D maybe TRBD2 (6 bases). V was trimmed by 5 bases and J by 7 bases, leaving 17 bases between them. The CDR3 runs to 14 residues. CDR1 and CDR2 from the germline V gene are SEHNR and FQNEAQ (reference sequence). The CDR3 sequence is CASSRAGPGGTQYF. In DNA, the CDR3 is TGTGCCAGCAGCCGCGCGGGACCCGGTGGGACCCAGTACTTC.

The table lists this clone with a few counts. The J gene is TRBJ2-1, the V gene TRBV18; D is uncertain. The V gene lost 2 bases and the J gene lost 9 bases, with 11 bases spanning the gap. From germline, CDR1 is KGHSH and CDR2 LQKENI. CDR3 length: 13 amino acids. CDR3 in DNA: TGTGCCAGCTCACCATCCCATGGCGGTGAGCAGTTCTTC. Translating gives CASSPSHGGEQFF.

The CDR3 loop reads CASSIGQNSYEQYF. The CDR3 DNA reads TGTGCCAGTAGTATCGGGCAGAACTCCTACGAGCAGTACTTC. V is TRBV19 and J is TRBJ2-7, with unresolved D. The CDR3 contains 14 residues. The ends were cut back, 3 bases at V and 0 bases at J, with 9 bases in the middle. Germline assignment: CDR1 LNHDA and CDR2 SQIVND (reference sequence).